This TCR beta chain was sequenced during a study of blood T cell repertoires in COVID-19. Across the study: Specimens from acute and convalescent COVID-19 originated in the United States, Italy and Spain.

Libraries were prepared by immunoSEQ multiplex PCR; TCRdb keeps only in-frame clonotypes and omits some of them. This sample has some 97,000 clones, with 70% to 80% found just once. Per germline, CDR1 MNHEY and CDR2 SMNVEV (reference sequence). The CDR3 contains 16 residues. Deletions cut 2 bases from V and 0 bases from J, with 14 bases between. The sample comprised peripheral blood. V is TRBV27 and J is TRBJ2-7; maybe TRBD2 (5 bases). This sequence was found in a man aged 65-85 years with active or convalescent COVID-19. The CDR3 reads CASSLGSGSPSYEQYF. CDR3 nucleotides: TGTGCCAGCAGTTTAGGTTCTGGGAGTCCCTCCTACGAGCAGTACTTC.